The clone carrying this T cell receptor beta chain was found once. This sample was included in a study of control samples from healthy donors and cancer patients. Germline V gene sequence: CDR1 SNHLY, CDR2 FYNNEI. Trimming at V came to 7 bases and at J to 2 bases, leaving 14 bases not matched to a gene. The CDR3 has 17 residues. Clones were read by immunoSEQ multiplex PCR, and TCRdb kept only the in-frame ones, dropping some. This sample yields around 100,000 clones, of which around 88% are seen a single time; roughly 19% belongs to the top ten. The source of this sequence is a man aged 55 to 70 with lung cancer. This chain joins TRBV2 and TRBJ1-1, with 9 bases that match TRBD1. Sequenced material: PBMCs. The CDR3 reads CASMGRDRVILNTEAFF. The CDR3 DNA is TGTGCCAGCATGGGCCGGGACAGGGTGATTTTAAACACTGAAGCTTTCTTT.